This passage covers 21 T cell receptor beta chains from one sample sequenced in a study of blood T cell repertoires in COVID-19. Repertoires were generated with immunoSEQ multiplex PCR, while TCRdb's copy carries only in-frame clones and drops some. The sample yields 150,000 or so clones, roughly four fifths seen once. Sequencing was carried out using peripheral blood. The receptor source for this set is a man older than 75 with acute or convalescent COVID-19.

The rearrangement links TRBV11-1 to TRBJ2-5, with D perhaps TRBD2 (6 bases). V was shortened by 2 bases and J by 4 bases, with 11 bases between the two germline ends. Germline CDR1 and CDR2: SGHAT and FQDESV (reference sequence). This CDR3 comprises 14 residues. The CDR3 DNA is TGTGCCAGCAGCTTACCGGGGGTTGGAGAGACCCAGTACTTC. Translating gives CASSLPGVGETQYF.

J is TRBJ2-6 and V is TRBV10-1; D uncertain. Germline CDR1 is WNHNN and CDR2 is SYGVQD (reference sequence). There are 16 residues in the CDR3. Trimming took 2 bases from V and 0 from J, leaving 8 bases between them. The CDR3: CASSEARSSGANVLTF. Written as DNA, the CDR3 is TGCGCCAGCAGTGAGGCCCGGAGCTCTGGGGCCAACGTCCTGACTTTC.

Of note for this clone: This CDR3 is also generated by other DNA sequences in the sample. The chain joins TRBV29-1 to TRBJ1-5; perhaps TRBD1 as D (6 bases). V was cut by 6 bases and J by 5 bases, with 11 bases left in between. CDR1 and CDR2 from the germline V gene are SQVTM and ANQGSEA. The CDR3 loop spans 12 amino acids. The CDR3 protein is CSVGARDQPQHF. DNA for the CDR3: TGCAGCGTGGGGGCTCGTGATCAGCCCCAGCATTTT.

The chain joins TRBV12-3 or TRBV12-4 to TRBJ2-5; D gene unclear. The CDR3 totals 13 residues. The V end was cut by 7 bases, the J end by 4 bases, with 13 bases between. CDR3 region: CASKIFSRETQYF. The CDR3 DNA reads TGTGCCAGCAAAATATTTTCCCGAGAGACCCAGTACTTC.

This chain joins TRBV7-8 and TRBJ1-1; perhaps TRBD1 as D (5 bases). This CDR3 spans 14 amino acids. V lost 2 bases to trimming and J lost 7 bases, with 14 bases between them. Germline CDR1 reads SGHVS; CDR2 reads FQNEAQ. The CDR3 is CASSLFAGRGEAFF. The CDR3 DNA reads TGTGCCAGCAGCTTATTCGCAGGGCGGGGTGAAGCTTTCTTT. The full variable domain, its missing parts supplied by reference TRBV7-8 and TRBJ1-1, is GAGVSQSPRYKVAKRGQDVALRCDPISGHVSLFWYQQALGQGPEFLTYFQNEAQLDKSGLPSDRFFAERPEGSVSTLKIQRTQQEDSAVYLCASSLFAGRGEAFFGQGTRLTVV.

The chain employs TRBV7-3 and TRBJ2-3; maybe TRBD2 (6 bases). CDR3 length: 16 amino acids. Trimming left V 5 bases short and J 6 bases short, with 21 bases between. From germline, CDR1 is SGHTA and CDR2 FQGTGA. The CDR3 DNA is TGTGCCAGCAGCCCGAGACTAGACTCCTCCCTGGATACGCAGTATTTT. Amino acids: CASSPRLDSSLDTQYF. The whole variable domain, filled in from reference TRBV7-3 and TRBJ2-3, reads GAGVSQTPSNKVTEKGKYVELRCDPISGHTALYWYRQSLGQGPEFLIYFQGTGAADDSGLPNDRFFAVRPEGSVSTLKIQRTERGDSAVYLCASSPRLDSSLDTQYFGPGTRLTVL.

The chain couples TRBV9 to TRBJ2-1; 10 bases line up with TRBD2. J lost 4 bases, V lost 0 bases, and 4 bases had no gene match. Germline V gene data show CDR1 as SGDLS and CDR2 as YYNGEE. The CDR3 has 16 amino acids. The CDR3 coding sequence is TGTGCCAGCAGCGTAGATTTAGCGGGGGGTTACAATGAGCAGTTCTTC. Translated, it gives CASSVDLAGGYNEQFF.

The rearrangement joins TRBV5-1 to TRBJ2-1, with D possibly TRBD2 on 6 matching bases. Trimming shortened V by 4 bases and J by 4 bases, and 12 bases separated the two germline ends. The CDR3 is 14 residues long. Germline values: CDR1 SGHRS, CDR2 YFSETQ. The CDR3 here is CASSTGDQYNEQFF. The CDR3 bases are TGCGCCAGCAGCACGGGGGACCAATACAATGAGCAGTTCTTC. The variable domain in full, completed from reference TRBV5-1 and TRBJ2-1, reads KAGVTQTPRYLIKTRGQQVTLSCSPISGHRSVSWYQQTPGQGLQFLFEYFSETQRNKGNFPGRFSGRQFSNSRSEMNVSTLELGDSALYLCASSTGDQYNEQFFGPGTRLTVL.

The genes are TRBV7-2 and TRBJ2-3; D perhaps matches TRBD2 (5 bases). The CDR3 loop spans 15 amino acids. CDR1 is SGHTA and CDR2 is FQGNSA in the germline V gene. V gave up 3 bases and J gave up 0 bases, with 10 bases separating them. The chain's CDR3 is CASSFTRWSTDTQYF. CDR3 bases: TGTGCCAGCAGCTTTACTAGGTGGAGCACAGATACGCAGTATTTT. Based on the CDR3 plus reference TRBV7-2 and TRBJ2-3, the full variable domain is GAGVSQSPSNKVTEKGKDVELRCDPISGHTALYWYRQSLGQGLEFLIYFQGNSAPDKSGLPSDRFSAERTGGSVSTLTIQRTQQEDSAVYLCASSFTRWSTDTQYFGPGTRLTVL.

The chain links TRBV19 to TRBJ1-6, with D unclear. The V gene's germline CDR1 is LNHDA and CDR2 SQIVND (reference sequence). V was pared by 6 bases and J by 1 base, with 13 bases between. The CDR3 contains 16 residues. The DNA of the CDR3 is TGTGCCAGTAGAAGAGAAGCGGGATCCTATAATTCACCCCTCCACTTT. It translates to CASRREAGSYNSPLHF.

The V and J genes are TRBV18 and TRBJ2-5; D perhaps matches TRBD1 (5 bases). Trimming removed 8 bases from V and 1 base from J, with 17 bases in between. Germline V CDR1 and CDR2: KGHSH, LQKENI. The CDR3 loop spans 15 amino acids. CDR3 nucleotide sequence: TGTGCCAGCGGAGACGTTAGGGGCTCCCAAGAGACCCAGTACTTC. Protein sequence: CASGDVRGSQETQYF.

CDR3 sequence: CASSPLPRLGNTGELFF. CDR3 in DNA: TGTGCCAGCTCACCCCTCCCGCGGCTCGGGAACACCGGGGAGCTGTTTTTT. V gene TRBV18 combines with J gene TRBJ2-2; D is unclear. The CDR3 runs to 17 residues. CDR1 KGHSH and CDR2 LQKENI come from the germline V gene. The V and J ends lost 3 bases and 1 base respectively, with 15 bases between them.

The genes are TRBV6-5 and TRBJ1-5; TRBD1 agrees at 7 bases. Germline lookup yields CDR1 MNHEY and CDR2 SVGAGI. This CDR3 is 14 amino acids long. Trimming removed 8 bases from V and 4 bases from J; junction bases left unmatched: 8. The chain's CDR3 is CASGTGARNQPQHF. The DNA for the CDR3 is TGTGCCAGCGGAACAGGGGCGCGGAATCAGCCCCAGCATTTT.

This clone has a handful of counts. The DNA for the CDR3 is TGTGCCAGCAGCTTTTCTAGGGGGTCCTACAATGAGCAGTTCTTC. Its protein product is CASSFSRGSYNEQFF. This chain joins TRBV7-2 and TRBJ2-1; tentatively, D is TRBD1 (6 bases). The germline CDR1 and CDR2 sequences are SGHTA and FQGNSA. The CDR3 sequence is 15 residues long. The ends were cut back, 3 bases at V and 1 base at J, with 10 bases in the middle.

This clone has only one observation. The chain joins TRBV9 to TRBJ2-5; TRBD2 agrees at 8 bases. Germline lookup yields CDR1 SGDLS and CDR2 YYNGEE. CDR3 length: 15 amino acids. V shed 0 bases, J shed 5 bases, and the junction held 6 bases outside the gene matches. Written as DNA, the CDR3 is TGTGCCAGCAGCGTAGGAGGCGCTAGCGGGGAGACCCAGTACTTC. Translating gives CASSVGGASGETQYF. The full variable domain, with the rest looked up from reference TRBV9 and TRBJ2-5, is DSGVTQTPKHLITATGQRVTLRCSPRSGDLSVYWYQQSLDQGLQFLIQYYNGEERAKGNILERFSAQQFPDLHSELNLSSLELGDSALYFCASSVGGASGETQYFGPGTRLLVL.

CDR3 sequence reads: CATVVRGGSGTDTQYF. The CDR3, as DNA: TGTGCCACCGTCGTGCGGGGGGGCTCAGGCACAGATACGCAGTATTTT. V usage is TRBV2 and J usage is TRBJ2-3; TRBD2 aligns across 9 bases. Trimming cost V 10 bases and J 1 base; bases outside gene matches: 12. Germline V CDR1 and CDR2: SNHLY, FYNNEI. CDR3 length equals 16 residues. The variable domain in full, completed from reference TRBV2 and TRBJ2-3, reads EPEVTQTPSHQVTQMGQEVILRCVPISNHLYFYWYRQILGQKVEFLVSFYNNEISEKSEIFDDQFSVERPDGSNFTLKIRSTKLEDSAMYFCATVVRGGSGTDTQYFGPGTRLTVL.

The genes are TRBV6-5 and TRBJ1-2; possibly TRBD1 for D (6 bases). Germline V lookup: CDR1 MNHEY, CDR2 SVGAGI. Trimming shortened V by 7 bases and J by 6 bases, and 18 bases separated the two germline ends. There are 14 residues in the CDR3. CDR3 loop: CASNTLQGGDGYTF. The CDR3 bases are TGTGCCAGCAATACTCTACAGGGAGGGGATGGCTACACCTTC.

The chain combines TRBV28 with TRBJ2-5; D possibly corresponds to TRBD1 (5 bases). The germline CDR1 and CDR2 sequences are MDHEN and SYDVKM. The CDR3 is made up of 14 amino acids. The germline V and J ends were trimmed by 5 bases and 3 bases, with 13 bases remaining between them. The CDR3 loop reads CASSTAMTEETQYF. CDR3 in DNA: TGTGCCAGCAGTACAGCTATGACAGAAGAGACCCAGTACTTC. Full variable domain (rest looked up from reference TRBV28 and TRBJ2-5): DVKVTQSSRYLVKRTGEKVFLECVQDMDHENMFWYRQDPGLGLRLIYFSYDVKMKEKGDIPEGYSVSREKKERFSLILESASTNQTSMYLCASSTAMTEETQYFGPGTRLLVL.

The rearrangement joins TRBV10-3 to TRBJ2-5, with 10 bases fitting TRBD1. The CDR3 covers 15 residues. Trimming cost V 6 bases and J 5 bases; bases outside gene matches: 9. Germline CDR1 reads ENHRY; CDR2 reads SYGVKD. In DNA form, the CDR3 reads TGTGCCATCAGAGCCGGACAGGGGGTTAGGGAGACCCAGTACTTC. It encodes CAIRAGQGVRETQYF.

The DNA for the CDR3 is TGTGCCAGCAGCCTCGGTTGGGGGCGAGGGGACATTCAGTACTTC. It codes for CASSLGWGRGDIQYF. This rearrangement joins TRBV7-6 to TRBJ2-4; D perhaps matches TRBD1 (6 bases). The V and J ends lost 5 bases and 8 bases respectively, with 19 bases between them. The V gene's germline CDR1 is SGHVS and CDR2 FNYEAQ. This CDR3 spans 15 amino acids. Drawing the rest from reference TRBV7-6 and TRBJ2-4, the complete variable domain is GAGVSQSPRYKVTKRGQDVALRCDPISGHVSLYWYRQALGQGPEFLTYFNYEAQQDKSGLPNDRFSAERPEGSISTLTIQRTEQRDSAMYRCASSLGWGRGDIQYFGAGTRLSVL.

This sequence joins TRBV29-1 and TRBJ2-3, with 7 bases aligning to TRBD2. The germline V gene has CDR1 SQVTM and CDR2 ANQGSEA. The CDR3 runs 14 residues. The CDR3 DNA reads TGCAGTGCTGGGGGACTAACAAGCACAGATACGCAGTATTTT. Its protein product is CSAGGLTSTDTQYF.